The 9 T cell receptor beta chains reported below all come from one sample, sequenced in a study of cytomegalovirus exposure and HLA in healthy donors. Primers for the PCR totalled 60 Vbeta and 13 Jbeta. The assay was immunoSEQ multiplex PCR, and TCRdb's table has in-frame clones only and misses some. The data hold 150,000 or so clones, with approximately 82% observed a single time. Source material: PBMCs. These receptors all stem from a woman aged 40-49 years in good health and CMV-seronegative.

This clone has a handful of counts. V gene TRBV11-2 combines with J gene TRBJ2-7; 9 positions match TRBD1. Per germline, CDR1 SGHAT and CDR2 FQNNGV. CDR3 length equals 19 residues. The V and J ends lost 5 bases and 2 bases, in that order; junction bases with no gene match: 19. The CDR3 loop reads CASSLREDRGGRRAYEQYF. The CDR3 nucleotides are TGTGCCAGCAGCCTAAGAGAGGACAGGGGAGGACGGAGGGCCTACGAGCAGTACTTC. The variable domain in full, completed from reference TRBV11-2 and TRBJ2-7, reads EAGVAQSPRYKIIEKRQSVAFWCNPISGHATLYWYQQILGQGPKLLIQFQNNGVVDDSQLPKDRFSAERLKGVDSTLKIQPAKLEDSAVYLCASSLREDRGGRRAYEQYFGPGTRLTVT.

This chain links TRBV6-5 with TRBJ2-2; TRBD1 aligns across 10 bases. Trimming at V came to 5 bases and at J to 8 bases, leaving 5 bases not matched to a gene. Per germline, CDR1 MNHEY and CDR2 SVGAGI. This CDR3 has 14 amino acids. CDR3 in DNA: TGTGCCAGCAGTCGGGACAGGGGTACTGGGGAGCTGTTTTTT. Translation: CASSRDRGTGELFF.

This sequence joins TRBV5-4 and TRBJ2-2; 7 bases match TRBD1. Germline loops: CDR1 SGHNT, CDR2 YYREEE (reference sequence). V shed 4 bases and J 8 bases; nucleotides not matched to a gene: 8. The length of the CDR3 is 14 residues. This CDR3 is CASSHHRGLGELFF. The CDR3 DNA reads TGTGCCAGCAGCCATCATAGGGGGCTAGGGGAGCTGTTTTTT. Combining the CDR3 with reference TRBV5-4 and TRBJ2-2 gives the whole variable domain ETGVTQSPTHLIKTRGQQVTLRCSSQSGHNTVSWYQQALGQGPQFIFQYYREEENGRGNFPPRFSGLQFPNYSSELNVNALELDDSALYLCASSHHRGLGELFFGEGSRLTVL.

This chain's CDR3 is CASSYAPRSGQGLETQYF. The CDR3 DNA reads as TGTGCCAGCAGCTATGCCCCGAGGTCGGGACAGGGGTTAGAGACCCAGTACTTC. The chain is built from TRBV5-5 and TRBJ2-5, with 10 nucleotides matching TRBD1. V was pared by 3 bases and J by 4 bases, with 15 bases of the junction left unmatched. Germline loops: CDR1 SGHKS, CDR2 YYEKEE (reference sequence). The CDR3 spans 18 residues.

The CDR3 reads CASSFGTSGFYEQYF. CDR3 nucleotide sequence: TGTGCCAGCAGTTTCGGGACTAGCGGGTTCTACGAGCAGTACTTC. The chain combines TRBV28 with TRBJ2-7; 12 bases map to TRBD2. Losses at the gene ends were 3 bases for V and 3 bases for J; bases not matched to a gene: 3. CDR3 length equals 15 residues. Germline V gives CDR1 MDHEN, CDR2 SYDVKM.

The chain joins TRBV9 to TRBJ1-2; D gene unclear. Per germline, CDR1 SGDLS and CDR2 YYNGEE. V lost 6 bases and J 2 bases, leaving 11 bases between the germline ends. CDR3 length: 13 amino acids. The CDR3 DNA is TGTGCCAGCACCCAGATTTTAAACTATGGCTACACCTTC. Residues: CASTQILNYGYTF.

This clone was seen more than once but under ten times. The V call is TRBV6-5, the J call TRBJ1-4; 7 bases align to TRBD1. Germline V gene lookup returns CDR1 MNHEY and CDR2 SVGAGI. V lost 6 bases to trimming and J lost 8 bases; unmatched junction nucleotides: 9. The CDR3 length is 14 residues. The CDR3 DNA follows: TGTGCCAGCAGACCCGACAGGGTGCCGGAAAAACTGTTTTTT. It is translated as CASRPDRVPEKLFF.

The V call is TRBV2, the J call TRBJ2-5; the D gene is possibly TRBD1 (6 bases). The J call may be in error: the DNA end matches TRBJ2-7 better. The germline CDR1 and CDR2 sequences are SNHLY and FYNNEI. This CDR3 comprises 13 residues. In nucleotides, the CDR3 is TGTGCCAGCAGCGACCTGAGGGGGTCCGAGCAGTACTTC. Protein sequence: CASSDLRGSEQYF.

The V and J genes are TRBV28 and TRBJ1-3; D is unclear. V lost 4 bases and J lost 7, with 14 bases in between. The CDR3 length is 14 residues. The germline V gene has CDR1 MDHEN and CDR2 SYDVKM. CDR3 residues: CASSSLFEFNTIYF. The CDR3 region has the DNA TGTGCCAGCAGTTCGCTTTTCGAGTTCAACACCATATATTTT.